Listed below are T cell receptor beta chains from one sample, sequenced in a study of T cells in Graves' hyperthyroidism and ophthalmopathy. TCRdb reprocessed the multiplex PCR reads via MiXCR and lists one record per CDR3 protein. Of about half a million distinct CDR3 sequences listed, 24% are singletons. Specimen: blood. These receptors were taken from a woman between 25 and 40 years old with Graves' ophthalmopathy. Each CDR3 is given with its conserved first and last residue.

TRBV12-3/TRBV12-4	TRBJ2-7	CASSLWQGASYEQYF
TRBV29-1	TRBJ2-7	CSVEDPGTGYEQYF
TRBV3-1	TRBJ1-1	CASSQLGAGGEAFF
TRBV5-1	TRBJ2-2	CASSLAVDTGELFF
TRBV6-5	TRBJ1-2	CASSSGTGDANFYGYTF
TRBV19	TRBJ1-1	CASSILFGTGANTEAFF
TRBV6-6	TRBJ2-7	CASQAGVNYEQYF
TRBV7-2	TRBJ2-7	CASSSRHGYEQYF
TRBV19	TRBJ1-1	CASNTEGVNVFF
TRBV5-1	TRBJ1-5	CASSRDLRAVQPQHF
TRBV20-1	TRBJ1-2	CSARDKGFLYGYTF
TRBV6-2/TRBV6-3	TRBJ1-2	CASKETVNYGYTF
TRBV15	TRBJ2-7	CATSGGISYEQYF
TRBV6-1	TRBJ1-1	CASRTKSNTEAFF
TRBV12-3/TRBV12-4	TRBJ1-1	CASSLEAAEAFF
TRBV2	TRBJ2-7	CASMTVDYEQYF
TRBV11-2	TRBJ2-5	CASSLDPGHRQETQYF
TRBV5-1	TRBJ1-1	CASSPQQGAGGTEAFF
TRBV12-3/TRBV12-4	TRBJ2-5	CASSLGISAVQETQYF
TRBV6-4	TRBJ1-1	CASSDGTGGNTEAFF
TRBV28	TRBJ2-7	CASSTGEGHYEQYF
TRBV4-3	TRBJ1-2	CASSQNTDRVGGYTF
TRBV19	TRBJ1-2	CASTIGNGGYGYTF
TRBV2	TRBJ2-5	CASSSPTSVQETQYF
TRBV7-9	TRBJ2-5	CASSTGFGETQYF
TRBV28	TRBJ2-3	CASSPSDRFTDTQYF
TRBV3-1	TRBJ1-1	CASSQDSGGAFF
TRBV4-3	TRBJ2-7	CASSQDRWSIYEQYF
TRBV20-1	TRBJ2-2	CSARDHRLSNTGELFF
TRBV18	TRBJ2-2	CASSPPGQGDTGELFF
TRBV2	TRBJ1-3	CASSRQNQGAGNTIYF
TRBV7-8	TRBJ2-7	CASSYRGATSYEQYF
TRBV12-3/TRBV12-4	TRBJ1-6	CASSPHGGPLHF
TRBV20-1	TRBJ1-6	CSARGQGFGNNSPLHF
TRBV11-2	TRBJ2-7	CASSFPMSGRPFVQYF
TRBV6-5	TRBJ1-1	CASSYLRTGVNTEAFF
TRBV12-3/TRBV12-4	TRBJ1-5	CASSPDRDNQPQHF
TRBV6-5	TRBJ2-5	CASSYRPDLAGKETQYF
TRBV12-3/TRBV12-4	TRBJ1-1	CASSFQDSHYTEAFF
TRBV2	TRBJ2-2	CASSSDRGNTGELFF
TRBV2	TRBJ1-5	CASSDSHRNQPQHF
TRBV28	TRBJ2-5	CASRGEGPTQYF
TRBV12-3/TRBV12-4	TRBJ1-2	CASTNWPGLREDGYTF
TRBV14	TRBJ2-7	CASSHPGGHEQYF
TRBV3-1	TRBJ2-2	CASSQDRGRTGELFF
TRBV7-9	TRBJ1-2	CASSLRGDYGYTF
TRBV5-1	TRBJ2-7	CASCRTGDYEQYF
TRBV6-5	TRBJ1-2	CASSYGARTNYGYTF
TRBV4-3	TRBJ2-7	CASSQDIYGGPYEQYF
TRBV30	TRBJ1-6	CAWSLGSYNSPLHF
TRBV20-1	TRBJ2-7	CSASGPGRSYEQYF
TRBV9	TRBJ2-5	CASSVEGTAQETQYF
TRBV6-2/TRBV6-3	TRBJ2-4	CASSFSRGFKNIQYF
TRBV29-1	TRBJ2-5	CSVPPSTTGPGTQYF